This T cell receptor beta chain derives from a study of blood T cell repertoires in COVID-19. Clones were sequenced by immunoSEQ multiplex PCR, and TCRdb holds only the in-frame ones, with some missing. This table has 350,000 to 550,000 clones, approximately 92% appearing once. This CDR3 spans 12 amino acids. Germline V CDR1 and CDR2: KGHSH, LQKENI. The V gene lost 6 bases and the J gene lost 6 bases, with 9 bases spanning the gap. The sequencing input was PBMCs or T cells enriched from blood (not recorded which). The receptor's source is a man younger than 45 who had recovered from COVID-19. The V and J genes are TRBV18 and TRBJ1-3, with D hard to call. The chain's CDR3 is CASSPSLNTIYF. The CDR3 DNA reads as TGTGCCAGCTCCCCTTCTCTAAACACCATATATTTT.